Following are 10 T cell receptor beta chains from one sample sequenced in a study of graft-versus-host responses after intestinal transplantation. Method: immunoSEQ multiplex PCR; TCRdb's copy keeps in-frame clones and lacks some. The sample has 35,000 to 45,000 clones, roughly 91% seen once. The sequencing here drew on PBMCs, taken just under 270 days after transplant. These receptors came from a human patient who received an intestinal transplant, so some T cells may come from the graft donor.

J is TRBJ2-7 and V is TRBV6-1; no reliable D call. The length of the CDR3 is 13 residues. Per germline, CDR1 MNHNS and CDR2 SASEGT. The V and J ends lost 7 bases and 0 bases respectively, with 10 bases between them. This chain's CDR3 is CASIAGFSYEQYF. In nucleotides, the CDR3 is TGTGCCAGCATCGCAGGATTCTCCTACGAGCAGTACTTC.

A remark on this clone: This CDR3 is also generated by other DNA sequences in the sample. J is TRBJ1-2 and V is TRBV4-2; D uncertain. Germline V gene sequence: CDR1 LGHNA, CDR2 YNFKEQ. This CDR3 has 17 residues. Trimming shortened V by 10 bases and J by 4 bases, and 28 bases separated the two germline ends. The CDR3 loop is CATQQYGEGTFSYGYTF. CDR3 sequence (DNA): TGTGCCACACAACAATATGGTGAGGGCACCTTCTCCTATGGCTACACCTTC.

This clone was seen a handful of times. The V gene is TRBV27, the J gene TRBJ2-7; 11 positions agree with TRBD2. The junction had 2 bases not matched to a gene; V was cut back by 5 bases and J by 2 bases. The CDR3 covers 14 residues. Germline V gene data show CDR1 as MNHEY and CDR2 as SMNVEV (reference sequence). CDR3 sequence reads: CASSGTSGPYEQYF. CDR3 in DNA: TGTGCCAGCAGTGGGACTAGCGGTCCCTACGAGCAGTACTTC.

The chain joins TRBV2 to TRBJ1-3, with D unclear. The CDR3 runs to 13 residues. Trimming removed 4 bases at V and 0 bases at J, with 4 bases between. Germline lookup yields CDR1 SNHLY and CDR2 FYNNEI. CDR3 DNA: TGTGCCAGCAGTGTGGTCTCTGGAAACACCATATATTTT. Translating it yields CASSVVSGNTIYF. The whole variable domain, remainder taken from reference TRBV2 and TRBJ1-3, is EPEVTQTPSHQVTQMGQEVILRCVPISNHLYFYWYRQILGQKVEFLVSFYNNEISEKSEIFDDQFSVERPDGSNFTLKIRSTKLEDSAMYFCASSVVSGNTIYFGEGSWLTVV.

The chain recombines TRBV4-3 with TRBJ1-5; TRBD1 might be the D (6 bases). The germline V gene has CDR1 LGHNA and CDR2 YSLEER. The CDR3 has 15 amino acids. With 8 bases removed from V and 2 bases from J, the gap between germline ends came to 16 bases. In DNA, the CDR3 is TGCGCCAGCGGCCTCGGGGGGGCGGGCAATCAGCCCCAGCATTTT. Amino acid sequence: CASGLGGAGNQPQHF.

The chain uses TRBV5-1 and TRBJ2-6; maybe TRBD1 (6 bases). The CDR3 extends over 15 amino acids. V lost 4 bases to trimming and J lost 3 bases, with 11 bases between them. CDR1 is SGHRS, CDR2 YFSETQ, per germline. CDR3 coding DNA: TGCGCCAGCAGCGACGACAGGCGTGGGGCCAACGTCCTGACTTTC. This encodes CASSDDRRGANVLTF.

This chain joins TRBV19 and TRBJ2-5; D uncertain. With 11 bases removed from V and 2 bases from J, the gap between germline ends came to 15 bases. The CDR3 extends over 13 amino acids. CDR1 is LNHDA and CDR2 is SQIVND in the germline V gene (reference sequence). The CDR3 sequence is CASRRRQQETQYF. For the CDR3, the DNA is TGTGCCTCCCGCCGGCGGCAGCAAGAGACCCAGTACTTC.

The J gene is TRBJ2-7, the V gene TRBV4-1; no clear D gene. Deletions cut 1 base from V and 3 bases from J, with 16 bases between. The CDR3 is 16 amino acids. Germline CDR1 and CDR2: MGHRA and YSYEKL. In DNA, the CDR3 is TGCGCCAGCAGCCAAGGTTCCTACAGCCTTGGCTACGAGCAGTACTTC. This gives the protein CASSQGSYSLGYEQYF.

About this clone itself: The identical CDR3 is also encoded by other nucleotide sequences in the sample. The J gene is TRBJ2-3, the V gene TRBV10-2; no reliable D call. CDR1 is WSHSY, CDR2 SAAADI, per germline. V dropped 0 bases and J dropped 0 bases, with 13 bases sitting between them. The CDR3 totals 17 residues. For the CDR3, the DNA is TGCGCCAGCAGTGAGTCGAGGCCACCTCCTAGCACAGATACGCAGTATTTT. Amino acids: CASSESRPPPSTDTQYF.

This chain joins TRBV19 and TRBJ2-7; maybe TRBD1 (6 bases). The CDR3 loop spans 16 amino acids. Germline V gives CDR1 LNHDA, CDR2 SQIVND (reference sequence). V shed 4 bases and J shed 0 bases, with 16 bases lying between them. The CDR3 reads CASSNFGWTVSYEQYF. DNA for the CDR3: TGTGCCAGTAGTAACTTTGGATGGACAGTCTCCTACGAGCAGTACTTC.